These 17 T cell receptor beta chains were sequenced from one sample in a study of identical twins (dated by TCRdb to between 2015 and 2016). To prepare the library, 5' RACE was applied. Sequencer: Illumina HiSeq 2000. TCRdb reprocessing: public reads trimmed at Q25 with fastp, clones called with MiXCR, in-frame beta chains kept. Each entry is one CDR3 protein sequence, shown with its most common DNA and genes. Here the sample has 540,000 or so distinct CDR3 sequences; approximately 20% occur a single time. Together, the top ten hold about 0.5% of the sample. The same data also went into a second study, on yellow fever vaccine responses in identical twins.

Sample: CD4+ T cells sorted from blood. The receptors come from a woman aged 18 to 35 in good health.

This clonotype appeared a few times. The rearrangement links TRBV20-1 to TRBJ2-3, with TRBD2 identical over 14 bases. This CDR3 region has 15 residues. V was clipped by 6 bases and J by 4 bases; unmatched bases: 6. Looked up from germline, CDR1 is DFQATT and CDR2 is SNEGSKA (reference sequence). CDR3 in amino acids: CSAHRLAGGPDTQYF. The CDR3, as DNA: TGCAGTGCCCATAGACTAGCGGGGGGGCCAGATACGCAGTATTTT.

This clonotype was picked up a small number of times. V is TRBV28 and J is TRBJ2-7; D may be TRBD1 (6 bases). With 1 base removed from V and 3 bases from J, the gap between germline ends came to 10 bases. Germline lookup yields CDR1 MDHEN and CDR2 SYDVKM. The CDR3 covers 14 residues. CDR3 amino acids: CASSLSQGVYEQYF. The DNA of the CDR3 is TGTGCCAGCAGTTTATCACAGGGTGTCTACGAGCAGTACTTC.

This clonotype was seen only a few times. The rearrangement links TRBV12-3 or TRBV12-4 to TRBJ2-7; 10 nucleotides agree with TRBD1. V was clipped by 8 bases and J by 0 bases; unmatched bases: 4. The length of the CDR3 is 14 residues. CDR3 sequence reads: CASARDRGSYEQYF. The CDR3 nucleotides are TGTGCCAGCGCCCGGGACAGGGGCTCCTACGAGCAGTACTTC.

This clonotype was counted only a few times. The CDR3 loop is CASTQEGAYGYTF. The CDR3 bases are TGTGCCAGCACTCAGGAGGGGGCGTATGGCTACACCTTC. This sequence joins TRBV2 and TRBJ1-2; TRBD1 agrees at 7 bases. The J segment lost 5 bases and the V segment lost 7 bases, leaving 7 bases of the junction unmatched. In germline, CDR1 is SNHLY, CDR2 FYNNEI. The CDR3 covers 13 residues.

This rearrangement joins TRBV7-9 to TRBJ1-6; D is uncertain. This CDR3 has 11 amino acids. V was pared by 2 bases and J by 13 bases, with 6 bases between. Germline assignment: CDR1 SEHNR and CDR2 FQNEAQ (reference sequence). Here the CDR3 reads CASSLRGPLHF. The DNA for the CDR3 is TGTGCCAGCAGCTTAAGAGGGCCCCTCCACTTT.

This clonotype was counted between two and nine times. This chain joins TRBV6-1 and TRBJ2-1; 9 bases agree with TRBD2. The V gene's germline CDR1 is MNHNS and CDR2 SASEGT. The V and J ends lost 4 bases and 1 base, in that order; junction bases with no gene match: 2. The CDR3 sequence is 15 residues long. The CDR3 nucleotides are TGTGCCAGCAGTGTAGCGGGAGTGTCCTACAATGAGCAGTTCTTC. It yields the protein CASSVAGVSYNEQFF.

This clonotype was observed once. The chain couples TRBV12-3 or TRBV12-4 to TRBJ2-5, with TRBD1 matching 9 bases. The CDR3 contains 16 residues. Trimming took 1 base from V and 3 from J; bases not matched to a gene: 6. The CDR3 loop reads CASSLETGTGKETQYF. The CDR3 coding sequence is TGTGCCAGCAGTTTAGAAACTGGGACAGGGAAAGAGACCCAGTACTTC.

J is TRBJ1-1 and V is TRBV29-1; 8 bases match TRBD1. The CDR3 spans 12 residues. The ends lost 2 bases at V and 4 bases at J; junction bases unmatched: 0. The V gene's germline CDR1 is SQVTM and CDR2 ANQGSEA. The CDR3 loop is CSVETGGTEAFF. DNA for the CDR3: TGCAGCGTTGAAACAGGGGGCACTGAAGCTTTCTTT.

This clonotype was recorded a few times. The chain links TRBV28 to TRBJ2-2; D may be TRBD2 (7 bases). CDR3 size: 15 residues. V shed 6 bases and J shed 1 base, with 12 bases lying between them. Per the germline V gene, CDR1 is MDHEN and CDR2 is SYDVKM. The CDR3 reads CASSRGARNTGELFF. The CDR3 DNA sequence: TGTGCCAGCAGCCGGGGGGCCAGGAACACCGGGGAGCTGTTTTTT.

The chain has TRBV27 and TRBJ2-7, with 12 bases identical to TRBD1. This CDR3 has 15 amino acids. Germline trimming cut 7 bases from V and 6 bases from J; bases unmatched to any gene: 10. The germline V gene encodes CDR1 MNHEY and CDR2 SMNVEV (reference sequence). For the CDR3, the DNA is TGTGCCAGCATCTCTCTGGGACAGGGGGCGCGCGAGCAGTACTTC. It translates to CASISLGQGAREQYF.

In DNA form, the CDR3 reads TGTGCCAGTAAAGGGCCGGGTCAGCCCCAGCATTTT. It translates to CASKGPGQPQHF. V is TRBV28 and J is TRBJ1-5, with no clear D. CDR1 is MDHEN and CDR2 is SYDVKM in the germline V gene. The CDR3 consists of 12 residues. V was shortened by 9 bases and J by 6 bases, with 12 bases between the two germline ends.

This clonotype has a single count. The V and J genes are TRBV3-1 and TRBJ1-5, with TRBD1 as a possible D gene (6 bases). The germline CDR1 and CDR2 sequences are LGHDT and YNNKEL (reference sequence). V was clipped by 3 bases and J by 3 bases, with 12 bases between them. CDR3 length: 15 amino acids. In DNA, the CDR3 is TGTGCCAGCAGCCATAAACAGGGCGTCAATCAGCCCCAGCATTTT. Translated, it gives CASSHKQGVNQPQHF.

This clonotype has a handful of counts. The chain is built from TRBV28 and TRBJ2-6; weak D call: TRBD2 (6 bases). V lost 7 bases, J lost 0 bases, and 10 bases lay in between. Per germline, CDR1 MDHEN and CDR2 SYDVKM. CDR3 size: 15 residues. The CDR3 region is CASIGGNSGANVLTF. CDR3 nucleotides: TGTGCCAGCATAGGAGGGAACTCTGGGGCCAACGTCCTGACTTTC.

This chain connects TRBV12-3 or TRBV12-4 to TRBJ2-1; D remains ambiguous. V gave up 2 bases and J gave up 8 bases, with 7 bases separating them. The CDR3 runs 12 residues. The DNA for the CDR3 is TGTGCCAGCAGTTTAACTGTCCATGAGCAGTTCTTC. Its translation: CASSLTVHEQFF.

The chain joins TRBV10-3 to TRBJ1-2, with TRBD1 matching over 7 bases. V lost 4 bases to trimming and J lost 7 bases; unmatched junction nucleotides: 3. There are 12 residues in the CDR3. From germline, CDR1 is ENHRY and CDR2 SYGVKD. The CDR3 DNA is TGTGCCATCAGTGCCACAGGGGTTGGCTACACCTTC. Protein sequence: CAISATGVGYTF.

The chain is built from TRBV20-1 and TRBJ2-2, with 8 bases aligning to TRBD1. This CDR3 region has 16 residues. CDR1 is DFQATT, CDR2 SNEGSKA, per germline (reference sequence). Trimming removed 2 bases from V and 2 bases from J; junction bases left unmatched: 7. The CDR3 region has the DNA TGCAGTGCTAGATTACTGGACAGGGTAAACACCGGGGAGCTGTTTTTT. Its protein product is CSARLLDRVNTGELFF.

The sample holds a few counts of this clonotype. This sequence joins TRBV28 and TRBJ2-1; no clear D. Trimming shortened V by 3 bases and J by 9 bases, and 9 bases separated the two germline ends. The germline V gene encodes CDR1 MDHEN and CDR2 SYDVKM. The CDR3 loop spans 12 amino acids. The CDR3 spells CASSFGVGEQFF. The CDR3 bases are TGTGCCAGCAGTTTTGGGGTGGGTGAGCAGTTCTTC.